Below, 19 T cell receptor beta chains from the same sample are listed, as sequenced in a study of siplizumab effects on memory and regulatory T cells (dated by TCRdb to between 2018 and 2020). The library relied on the immunoSEQ multiplex PCR assay. Held by TCRdb, this immuneACCESS table contains in-frame sequences only and omits some clones. Under half of the omission traces to an unresolved V gene where checked; the cause of the rest is unknown. The sample table contains about 68,000 clones; only one count was recorded for 93% of them. The leading ten clones occupy about 5% of the sample. The sample taken for sequencing was CD8+ T cells sorted from blood. The receptors were gathered from a human donor in good health.

The J gene is TRBJ2-1, the V gene TRBV4-2; TRBD1 or TRBD2 may be the D gene (5 bases each). V was clipped by 3 bases and J by 0 bases, with 9 bases between them. The germline gives CDR1 LGHNA, CDR2 YNFKEQ. The CDR3 consists of 15 residues. The chain's CDR3 is CASSQGPSSYNEQFF. The CDR3 DNA reads as TGTGCCAGCAGCCAGGGACCCAGCTCCTACAATGAGCAGTTCTTC.

V is TRBV13 and J is TRBJ2-5; D gene unclear. The closer fit of TRBJ2-7 to the DNA end suggests the J call may be wrong. This CDR3 has 13 amino acids. The germline V gene has CDR1 PRHDT and CDR2 FYEKMQ (reference sequence). This CDR3 reads CASSLGDSYEQYF. As DNA, the CDR3 is TGTGCCAGCAGCTTAGGGGACTCCTACGAGCAGTACTTC.

The chain recombines TRBV19 with TRBJ2-7, with TRBD1 identical over 10 bases. The germline CDR1 and CDR2 sequences are LNHDA and SQIVND (reference sequence). The CDR3 sequence is 12 residues long. V shed 7 bases and J 6 bases; nucleotides not matched to a gene: 3. The CDR3 region has the DNA TGTGCCAGTACGACAGGGGGCAGCGAGCAGTACTTC. Translation: CASTTGGSEQYF.

The chain joins TRBV9 to TRBJ1-2; 9 bases match TRBD1. The CDR3 consists of 13 residues. The V gene's germline CDR1 is SGDLS and CDR2 YYNGEE. Trimming removed 0 bases from V and 8 bases from J; junction bases left unmatched: 2. CDR3 residues: CASSVGGQGGYTF. In DNA, the CDR3 is TGTGCCAGCAGCGTAGGAGGACAGGGGGGCTACACCTTC.

The rearrangement joins TRBV19 to TRBJ2-1, with D possibly TRBD1 on 5 matching bases. The CDR3 loop spans 16 amino acids. V was trimmed by 4 bases and J by 6 bases, leaving 19 bases between them. In germline, CDR1 is LNHDA, CDR2 SQIVND (reference sequence). CDR3 protein: CASSRVSETVLNEQFF. CDR3 nucleotide sequence: TGTGCCAGTAGTAGGGTCTCGGAGACAGTGCTCAATGAGCAGTTCTTC.

Written as DNA, the CDR3 is TGTGCCAGCAGCTTAATCGGGGGTGGGTACAATGAGCAGTTCTTC. As protein: CASSLIGGGYNEQFF. The genes are TRBV7-9 and TRBJ2-1; D is perhaps TRBD2 (6 bases). V lost 2 bases and J 4 bases, leaving 12 bases between the germline ends. CDR1 is SEHNR, CDR2 FQNEAQ, per germline (reference sequence). The CDR3 covers 15 residues.

The rearrangement uses TRBV19 and TRBJ2-3; 10 nucleotides agree with TRBD2. This CDR3 contains 17 residues. Germline CDR1 LNHDA, CDR2 SQIVND (reference sequence). With 7 bases clipped from V and 0 bases from J, the junction kept 10 bases outside the gene matches. CDR3 loop: CASTERGGRSSTDTQYF. The CDR3 nucleotides are TGTGCCAGTACAGAGCGGGGGGGAAGAAGTAGCACAGATACGCAGTATTTT.

V is TRBV7-9 and J is TRBJ2-1, with a weak D call TRBD2 (6 bases). The V and J ends lost 10 bases and 0 bases respectively, with 16 bases between them. CDR1 SEHNR and CDR2 FQNEAQ come from the germline V gene (reference sequence). The CDR3 spans 15 residues. CDR3 in DNA: TGTGCCATCCTCGGCGGGGCTAGCTCCTACAATGAGCAGTTCTTC. Amino acids: CAILGGASSYNEQFF. The variable domain in full, with the rest retrieved from reference TRBV7-9 and TRBJ2-1, is DTGVSQNPRHKITKRGQNVTFRCDPISEHNRLYWYRQTLGQGPEFLTYFQNEAQLEKSRLLSDRFSAERPKGSFSTLEIQRTEQGDSAMYLCAILGGASSYNEQFFGPGTRLTVL.

The CDR3 loop is CASSDSRGGGELFF. CDR3 in DNA: TGTGCCAGCAGTGACTCGAGGGGTGGCGGGGAGCTGTTTTTT. The rearrangement uses TRBV6-4 and TRBJ2-2, with D perhaps being TRBD1 or TRBD2 (5 bases each). Germline CDR1 and CDR2: MRHNA and SNTAGT. Trimming took 0 bases from V and 7 from J, leaving 9 bases between them. The CDR3 runs to 14 residues.

This clone has only a few counts. V and J are TRBV4-2 and TRBJ2-3; TRBD2 agrees at 11 bases. Germline lookup yields CDR1 LGHNA and CDR2 YNFKEQ. The J segment lost 1 base and the V segment lost 0 bases, leaving 0 bases of the junction unmatched. The length of the CDR3 is 16 residues. The CDR3 DNA sequence: TGTGCCAGCAGCCAAGAACTAGCGGGGGGCACAGATACGCAGTATTTT. This translates into CASSQELAGGTDTQYF.

The rearrangement joins TRBV4-3 to TRBJ2-5; D may be TRBD1 (6 bases). This CDR3 is 15 amino acids long. CDR1 is LGHNA, CDR2 YSLEER, per germline. Deletions cut 0 bases from V and 1 base from J, with 9 bases between. The CDR3: CASSQDRTVQETQYF. CDR3 nucleotide sequence: TGCGCCAGCAGCCAAGATCGGACAGTCCAAGAGACCCAGTACTTC.

This clone was detected only once. V gene TRBV4-3 combines with J gene TRBJ1-1, with D tentatively TRBD1 (5 bases). Germline loops: CDR1 LGHNA, CDR2 YSLEER. CDR3 size: 11 residues. V gave up 5 bases and J gave up 5 bases, with 6 bases separating them. The CDR3 loop is CASSWGTEAFF. For the CDR3, the DNA is TGCGCCAGCAGCTGGGGGACTGAAGCTTTCTTT.

The V and J genes are TRBV6-1 and TRBJ1-1; no reliable D call. Germline-derived CDR1 and CDR2 are MNHNS and SASEGT. The CDR3 is 12 amino acids. V was shortened by 2 bases and J by 7 bases, with 8 bases between the two germline ends. As DNA, the CDR3 is TGTGCCAGCAGTGAAAGGCAGAATGAAGCTTTCTTT. Encoded protein: CASSERQNEAFF.

The V gene is TRBV13, the J gene TRBJ2-1; 8 nucleotides agree with TRBD2. The V segment lost 5 bases and the J segment 6 bases; nucleotides outside the gene matches: 12. The CDR3 has 16 amino acids. CDR1 and CDR2 from the germline V gene are PRHDT and FYEKMQ (reference sequence). The CDR3 nucleotides are TGTGCCAGCAGCCAAACGACTAGCGCCTCGAGCAATGAGCAGTTCTTC. Its translation: CASSQTTSASSNEQFF.

This chain links TRBV9 with TRBJ2-3; perhaps D is TRBD1 or TRBD2 (6 bases each). Trimming left V 4 bases short and J 2 bases short, with 20 bases between. In germline, CDR1 is SGDLS, CDR2 YYNGEE. CDR3 length: 17 amino acids. CDR3 nucleotides: TGTGCCAGCAGCCGCGCCGTAAGGGGGGACACCACAGATACGCAGTATTTT. Amino acid sequence: CASSRAVRGDTTDTQYF.

The gene calls are TRBV9 and TRBJ1-1; 7 nucleotides agree with TRBD1. The CDR3 consists of 15 residues. Germline V gene sequence: CDR1 SGDLS, CDR2 YYNGEE. Trimming cost V 4 bases and J 4 bases; bases outside gene matches: 10. The CDR3 region has the DNA TGTGCCAGCAGCTCGGGGGACAGCCGGGTCACTGAAGCTTTCTTT. Translating gives CASSSGDSRVTEAFF.

The rearrangement uses TRBV30 and TRBJ1-1, with 8 bases lining up with TRBD1. Germline loops: CDR1 GTSNPN, CDR2 SVGIG (reference sequence). The V segment lost 2 bases and the J segment 5 bases; nucleotides outside the gene matches: 13. The CDR3 is 16 amino acids. The CDR3 loop reads CAWSFGGRDRGTEAFF. The DNA for the CDR3 is TGTGCCTGGAGTTTCGGAGGGCGAGACAGGGGAACTGAAGCTTTCTTT. The full variable domain, its missing parts supplied by reference TRBV30 and TRBJ1-1, is SQTIHQWPATLVQPVGSPLSLECTVEGTSNPNLYWYRQAAGRGLQLLFYSVGIGQISSEVPQNLSASRPQDRQFILSSKKLLLSDSGFYLCAWSFGGRDRGTEAFFGQGTRLTVV.

The gene calls are TRBV9 and TRBJ1-5, with D perhaps matching TRBD1 (5 bases). V was cut by 2 bases and J by 3 bases, with 9 bases left in between. The CDR3 has 14 amino acids. Germline V lookup: CDR1 SGDLS, CDR2 YYNGEE. The CDR3 region is CASSVGGTNQPQHF. For the CDR3, the DNA is TGTGCCAGCAGCGTTGGGGGAACCAATCAGCCCCAGCATTTT.

The V gene is TRBV1, the J gene TRBJ1-2. TRBV1 is deemed a pseudogene. The CDR3 sequence is 16 residues long. The CDR3: CTSSQDRGLFSYGYTF. The CDR3 nucleotides are TGCACCAGCAGCCAAGATCGGGGGTTATTCTCCTATGGCTACACCTTC.